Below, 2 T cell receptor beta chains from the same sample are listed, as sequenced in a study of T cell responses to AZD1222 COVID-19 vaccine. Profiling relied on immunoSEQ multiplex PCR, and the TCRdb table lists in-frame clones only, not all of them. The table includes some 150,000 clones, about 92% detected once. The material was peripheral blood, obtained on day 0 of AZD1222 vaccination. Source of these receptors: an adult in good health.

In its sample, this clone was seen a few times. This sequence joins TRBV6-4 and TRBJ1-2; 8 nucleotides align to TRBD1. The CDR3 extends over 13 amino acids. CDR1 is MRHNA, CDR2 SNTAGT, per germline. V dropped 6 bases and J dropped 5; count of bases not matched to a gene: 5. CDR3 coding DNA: TGTGCCAGCAGCATCGGACAGGGTTATGGCTACACCTTC. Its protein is CASSIGQGYGYTF.

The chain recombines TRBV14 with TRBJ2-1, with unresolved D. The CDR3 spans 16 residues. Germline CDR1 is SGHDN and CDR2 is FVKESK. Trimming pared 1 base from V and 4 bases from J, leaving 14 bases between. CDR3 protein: CASSQVGFGPYNEQFF. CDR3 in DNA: TGTGCCAGCAGCCAAGTCGGTTTCGGTCCTTACAATGAGCAGTTCTTC.